The 8 T cell receptor beta chains below all came from one sample that was sequenced in a study of graft-versus-host responses after intestinal transplantation (TCRdb year 2021). To isolate intraepithelial and lamina propria lymphocytes from graft specimens, dithiothreitol, EDTA incubations and collagenase D digestion were used. The library was obtained by the immunoSEQ multiplex PCR assay. Entries here come from immuneACCESS through TCRdb and include only in-frame sequences with V and J called. Some clones fail to appear in such tables; in the studies checked, an unresolved V gene covers under half of the shortfall, and the cause of the remainder is unknown. The sample table holds some 16,000 clones, of which around 82% were seen once. About 6.1% of the sample comes from the top ten. This sample comprised ileum tissue, obtained 17 days after transplant. Receptor source: a human patient who received an intestinal transplant, so some T cells may come from the graft donor.

The CDR3 DNA follows: TGCAGCGTAGCCCATGATAGATATAGCAATCAGCCCCAGCATTTT. This sequence encodes CSVAHDRYSNQPQHF. The chain links TRBV29-1 to TRBJ1-5; no reliable D call. CDR3 length: 15 amino acids. CDR1 and CDR2 (germline): SQVTM, ANQGSEA. Trimming removed 6 bases from V and 0 bases from J, with 15 bases in between.

The rearrangement joins TRBV7-9 to TRBJ2-1, with D perhaps matching TRBD1 or TRBD2 (5 bases each). Germline V gene sequence: CDR1 SEHNR, CDR2 FQNEAQ (reference sequence). This CDR3 is built from 12 residues. V was pared by 7 bases and J by 4 bases, with 8 bases between. The CDR3 is CASTEGYNEQFF. The CDR3 DNA reads TGTGCCAGCACTGAGGGGTACAATGAGCAGTTCTTC.

This clone turned up a few times. The rearrangement joins TRBV11-3 to TRBJ2-1; 10 bases line up with TRBD2. There are 14 residues in the CDR3. CDR1 is SGHNT and CDR2 is YENEEA in the germline V gene. The V segment lost 5 bases and the J segment 4 bases; nucleotides outside the gene matches: 2. CDR3 residues: CASSVGLAYNEQFF. CDR3 nucleotide sequence: TGTGCCAGCAGCGTGGGACTAGCGTACAATGAGCAGTTCTTC.

In its sample, this clone was seen a few times. The chain links TRBV28 to TRBJ1-5; D gene ambiguous. Trimming took off 3 bases at V and 3 bases at J, with 15 bases between the two ends. Germline CDR1 is MDHEN and CDR2 is SYDVKM. The length of the CDR3 is 16 residues. The CDR3 DNA follows: TGTGCCAGCAGTTTCTCGTACACAGTAAACAATCAGCCCCAGCATTTT. Amino acid sequence: CASSFSYTVNNQPQHF.

CDR3 coding DNA: TGTGCCAGCAGCTTAATGGCGGGAGGGTCACACGAGCAGTTCTTC. Amino acid sequence: CASSLMAGGSHEQFF. This chain joins TRBV7-3 and TRBJ2-1; 9 bases map to TRBD2. The V gene end was trimmed by 1 base and the J gene end by 10 bases; junction bases not matched to a gene: 8. The CDR3 sequence is 15 residues long. Germline V gives CDR1 SGHTA, CDR2 FQGTGA.

This chain connects TRBV5-6 to TRBJ2-5; maybe TRBD1 (5 bases). TRBJ2-7 matches the DNA end more closely, so the J call is doubtful. The CDR3 runs 15 residues. Germline-derived CDR1 and CDR2 are SGHDT and YYEEEE. CDR3 bases: TGTGCCAGCAGCTTGGGAGATGGGGCCTCCTACGAGCAGTACTTC. Protein: CASSLGDGASYEQYF.

The V call is TRBV28, the J call TRBJ2-7; D may be TRBD1 or TRBD2 (5 bases each). Germline CDR1 reads MDHEN; CDR2 reads SYDVKM. V lost 8 bases and J 3 bases, leaving 17 bases between the germline ends. This CDR3 is 14 amino acids long. The CDR3 sequence is CASYPQGTLYEQYF. CDR3 coding DNA: TGTGCCAGCTACCCCCAAGGGACCCTCTACGAGCAGTACTTC.

The chain carries TRBV27 and TRBJ1-2; D is ambiguous. The CDR3 contains 15 residues. The V end lost 5 bases, the J end lost 1 base, and 14 bases lay between the germline ends. CDR1 and CDR2 from the germline V gene are MNHEY and SMNVEV (reference sequence). The DNA for the CDR3 is TGTGCCAGCAGTGCGCGACGGGGTATTAACTATGGCTACACCTTC. Amino acids: CASSARRGINYGYTF.